The clone carrying this T cell receptor (beta chain) has at least ten counts. Its antigen remains unidentified. Germline V gene data show CDR1 as MNHEY and CDR2 as SMNVEV (reference sequence). The V segment lost 5 bases and the J segment 5 bases; nucleotides outside the gene matches: 5. The CDR3 consists of 14 residues. This record comes from a study of T cells in Graves' hyperthyroidism and ophthalmopathy. Researchers amplified the TCR beta CDR3 regions from RNA transcripts. A set of HTBI primers served as the primers for a first-round RT-PCR of the TCR CDR3. Each CDR3 protein is one row after TCRdb ran MiXCR on the multiplex PCR reads. The data contain around 390,000 distinct CDR3 sequences, 13% to 15% of them singletons. General study findings and limits: Onset of ophthalmopathy came a median 6.5 months after the model predicted it.

The sequencing input was blood. The chain employs TRBV27 and TRBJ2-2; TRBD1 aligns across 7 bases. This TCR derives from a woman aged 25-40 years with Graves' ophthalmopathy. The CDR3 sequence: CASSTMTGTGELFF. The CDR3 DNA reads TGTGCCAGCAGTACTATGACAGGGACCGGGGAGCTGTTTTTT.